This TCR beta chain was sequenced during a study of vaccination effects on CD4 cells after COVID-19 (dated 2022 in TCRdb). Concerning the study at large: Participants received two doses of either the BNT162b2 or the mRNA-1273 mRNA SARS-CoV-2 vaccine. The study compared SARS-CoV-2 spike-specific CD4+ TCR repertoires before and after mRNA vaccination in COVID-19 convalescent patients and infection-naive vaccine recipients. The full study included some 10 COVID-19 convalescent patients and several SARS-CoV-2-naive healthy vaccine recipients. Cultures from other donors in the study were sequenced with the Oncomine TCR Beta short-read assay on an Illumina iSeq 100.

Overall study results and their limits: In healthy vaccine recipients, vaccine-induced clones were almost all SARS-CoV-2 mono-reactive, with only 1 of 255 being cross-reactive with common cold coronaviruses. The study was limited by a small number of convalescent patients and lacked early post-infection timepoints. Marked clonal contraction was observed in both infection-induced and vaccine-induced clones at late post-vaccination timepoints, consistent with waning T cell responses.

The protocol used for the library was the immunoSEQ multiplex PCR assay. DNA from the cultured, isolated CD4+ T cells was subjected to TCR beta CDR3 sequencing. As for the original processing: Non-productive TCR sequences were discarded, and reads were trimmed to the CDR3 region, with only CDR3s of 7 or more amino acids retained. Antigen-specific clonotypes were identified using the MANAFEST web app by comparison of expansion in peptide wells against reference cultures. Positive clones required FDR<0.05 expansion versus reference and all other wells, odds ratio above 5, and frequency above 0.1% in two replicate wells. Clonotypes significantly expanded in SARS-CoV-2 spike wells and in at least one common cold coronavirus spike condition were defined as cross-reactive. Levenshtein distance calculated with the stringdist R package was used to assess CDR3 similarity, and unrooted trees were constructed with ape in R 3.6.1. TCRdb mirrors the immuneACCESS table, restricted to in-frame sequences. Some clones are absent from its copies; in checked studies, under half trace to an unresolved V gene, and the reason for the others is unknown. That table furnishes V, J and clone size, whereas the DNA furnished D and trimming. The table for this sample lists fewer than 40,000 clones; around 68% of them were counted only once. The ten largest clones add up to approximately 22% of the sample.

This clone is characterized as medium-sized (0.01 to 0.1%). What antigen it recognizes has not been identified. No much larger clone exists at a distance of one base, and base qualities are not known. The ViraFEST assay stimulated PBMC with viral peptide pools and then used TCR sequencing to identify antigen-specific CD4+ T cell clonotypes by expansion. After roughly 11 days of culture, CD4+ T cells were isolated with the EasySep CD4+ T cell isolation kit. None of the healthy vaccine recipients had a prior SARS-CoV-2 infection, which was confirmed by nucleocapsid antibody tests that came back negative both before and after vaccination. Over 1.5 million PBMC per well were cultured with around 10 ug/ml peptides in IMDM containing 5% human AB serum, about 9.6 IU/ml IL-2 and gentamicin. On days 3 and 7, half of the culture medium was replaced with fresh IL-2-containing medium. Unless noted otherwise, every peptide stimulation condition was grown in triplicate wells. PBMC were separated from whole blood using Ficoll-Paque Plus gradient centrifugation and were then either cryopreserved at -140C or used fresh. The spike proteins of SARS-CoV-2 and of the common cold coronaviruses HCoV-NL63, HCoV-OC43 and HCoV-229E were spanned by overlapping peptide pools. The QIAamp micro DNA kit was used to extract genomic DNA from the cultured CD4+ T cells.

V is pared back by 5 bases and J by 4 bases, with 8 bases lying between the germline termini. The CDR3, cysteine through phenylalanine, is 13 amino acids long. Only the CDR3 region is kept as DNA, spanning 39 bases read in frame from base 1. The germline V gene gives CDR1 as SGHTA and CDR2 as FQGTGA. This TCR was sampled from a human donor who received a COVID-19 vaccine. The sample here was CD4+ T cells from PBMCs cultured with SARS-CoV-2 spike peptides, taken before COVID-19 vaccination. In the paper's terms, the cell subset or site label means: SARS-CoV-2 spike overlapping peptide pool stimulation. Rearrangement joined TRBV7-3 to TRBJ2-2; TRBD2 is perhaps the D gene, given 5 matching bases. The CDR3 region reads CASSGGTTGELFF. The sequenced DNA: TGTGCCAGCAGCGGAGGTACCACCGGGGAGCTGTTTTTT.